Given below is one TCR beta chain in context. This sample is drawn from a study of shared clonotypes between healthy human individuals. Whole-study context: Three CD4 naive, three CD4 memory, two CD8 naive and one CD8 memory plate were used per donor.

The repertoire was sequenced with immunoSEQ multiplex PCR; TCRdb's copy has only in-frame clones and lacks some. Counted here are more than 2 million clones, approximately 92% occurring once; the ten biggest clones make up more than 1.5%. Deletions cut 4 bases from V and 2 bases from J, with 21 bases between. CDR1 LGHNA and CDR2 YNFKEQ come from the germline V gene. This CDR3 has 17 residues. CD45RO negativity and positive selection for CCR7 defined naive CD8 cells, a population that excluded terminally differentiated effector memory CD45RA+ cells. The specimen sequenced was naive CD8+ T cells from PBMCs. V usage is TRBV4-2 and J usage is TRBJ2-7; no reliable D call. This receptor was obtained from a man between 18 and 35 years old in good health. Some clones in this sample may be carry-over from other donors' samples. Here the CDR3 reads CASSPQPLVLVAYEQYF. The DNA of the CDR3 is TGTGCCAGCAGCCCCCAACCACTGGTGTTGGTAGCCTACGAGCAGTACTTC.